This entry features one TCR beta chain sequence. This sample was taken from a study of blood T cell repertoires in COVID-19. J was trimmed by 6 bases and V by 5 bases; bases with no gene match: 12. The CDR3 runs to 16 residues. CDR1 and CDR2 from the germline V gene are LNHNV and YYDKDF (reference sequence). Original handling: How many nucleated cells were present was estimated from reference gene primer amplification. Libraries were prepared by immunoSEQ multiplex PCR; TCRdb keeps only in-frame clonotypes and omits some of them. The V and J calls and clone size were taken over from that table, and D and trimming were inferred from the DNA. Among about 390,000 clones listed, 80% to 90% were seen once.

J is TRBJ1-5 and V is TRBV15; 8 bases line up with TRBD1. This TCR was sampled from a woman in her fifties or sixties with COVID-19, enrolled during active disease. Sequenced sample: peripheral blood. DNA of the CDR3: TGTGCCACCAGCGAAAATCCGGGACAGGAAGTTCAGCCCCAGCATTTT. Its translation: CATSENPGQEVQPQHF.